The 27 T cell receptor beta chains below were found in one sample sequenced in a study of cytomegalovirus exposure and HLA in healthy donors. This PCR relied on a set of 60 Vbeta primers and 13 Jbeta primers. Repertoires were generated with immunoSEQ multiplex PCR, while TCRdb's copy carries only in-frame clones and drops some. The sample shows some 110,000 clones, approximately 80% of them seen only once. The sequencing sample was made of PBMCs. These receptor sequences come from a woman in her 30s in good health and CMV-seronegative.

The chain is built from TRBV7-2 and TRBJ1-4; D possibly corresponds to TRBD1 (5 bases). This CDR3 spans 17 amino acids. The germline gives CDR1 SGHTA, CDR2 FQGNSA. Trimming removed 5 bases from V and 8 bases from J, with 24 bases in between. This CDR3 is CASSPQGSRGVWEKLFF. CDR3 coding DNA: TGTGCCAGCAGCCCCCAAGGGTCAAGGGGCGTTTGGGAAAAACTGTTTTTT.

This chain joins TRBV5-1 and TRBJ1-1, with a tentative D call TRBD1 (6 bases). This CDR3 is 13 amino acids long. V dropped 3 bases and J dropped 4 bases, with 10 bases sitting between them. Germline V lookup: CDR1 SGHRS, CDR2 YFSETQ. CDR3 coding DNA: TGCGCCAGCAGCTACAAACAGGGCACTGAAGCTTTCTTT. Translation gives CASSYKQGTEAFF. Supplemented by reference TRBV5-1 and TRBJ1-1, the full variable domain reads KAGVTQTPRYLIKTRGQQVTLSCSPISGHRSVSWYQQTPGQGLQFLFEYFSETQRNKGNFPGRFSGRQFSNSRSEMNVSTLELGDSALYLCASSYKQGTEAFFGQGTRLTVV.

The gene calls are TRBV20-1 and TRBJ2-7, with 7 nucleotides matching TRBD1. CDR3 size: 11 residues. Losses at the gene ends were 8 bases for V and 6 bases for J; bases not matched to a gene: 7. Per the germline V gene, CDR1 is DFQATT and CDR2 is SNEGSKA (reference sequence). CDR3 region: CSCIGGSEQYF. In DNA, the CDR3 is TGCAGTTGCATAGGGGGCTCCGAGCAGTACTTC.

This clone was seen a single time. This chain joins TRBV7-6 and TRBJ2-7; tentatively, D is TRBD2 (6 bases). Germline assignment: CDR1 SGHVS and CDR2 FNYEAQ. There are 14 residues in the CDR3. V was trimmed by 3 bases and J by 3 bases, leaving 12 bases between them. CDR3 region: CASSLDSGSYEQYF. The CDR3 region has the DNA TGTGCCAGCAGCTTGGATAGCGGAAGCTACGAGCAGTACTTC.

This clone was recorded a few times. V usage is TRBV6-5 and J usage is TRBJ2-5; D may be TRBD1 (5 bases). The CDR3 length is 13 residues. V gave up 5 bases and J gave up 5 bases, with 12 bases separating them. Germline V gives CDR1 MNHEY, CDR2 SVGAGI. The CDR3 sequence is CASSTGAEETQYF. In nucleotides, the CDR3 is TGTGCCAGCAGTACTGGGGCGGAGGAGACCCAGTACTTC.

This clone appeared once. The rearrangement uses TRBV7-9 and TRBJ2-7; the match to TRBD2 covers 13 bases. V lost 1 base, J lost 3 bases, and 0 bases stayed unmatched. The CDR3 covers 15 residues. The germline V gene has CDR1 SEHNR and CDR2 FQNEAQ (reference sequence). The CDR3 loop reads CASSLGTSGGYEQYF. CDR3 bases: TGTGCCAGCAGCTTAGGGACTAGCGGGGGCTACGAGCAGTACTTC.

The CDR3 is CASSLDSGRSVRAKNIQYF. The CDR3, as DNA: TGTGCCAGCAGTTTAGACAGCGGGAGGTCCGTACGAGCCAAAAACATTCAGTACTTC. The V and J genes are TRBV28 and TRBJ2-4; 9 nucleotides match TRBD2. The J segment lost 0 bases and the V segment lost 2 bases, leaving 11 bases of the junction unmatched. The CDR3 loop spans 19 amino acids. CDR1 and CDR2 (germline): MDHEN, SYDVKM.

The chain has TRBV6-5 and TRBJ2-1, with 11 bases matching TRBD2. The CDR3 contains 15 residues. With V trimmed by 7 bases and J by 7 bases, 9 bases remained unmatched. CDR1 is MNHEY, CDR2 SVGAGI, per germline. The CDR3 nucleotides read TGTGCCAGCACCTCACTAGCGGGAGTTTGGAATGAGCAGTTCTTC. Protein product: CASTSLAGVWNEQFF.

V gene TRBV9 combines with J gene TRBJ1-1; D might be TRBD1 (5 bases). The V gene lost 2 bases and the J gene lost 3 bases, with 11 bases spanning the gap. The germline V gene has CDR1 SGDLS and CDR2 YYNGEE. The CDR3 consists of 14 residues. This CDR3 is CASSVKGFDTEAFF. The CDR3 DNA follows: TGTGCCAGCAGCGTTAAGGGGTTCGACACTGAAGCTTTCTTT. Complete variable domain (other parts from reference TRBV9 and TRBJ1-1): DSGVTQTPKHLITATGQRVTLRCSPRSGDLSVYWYQQSLDQGLQFLIQYYNGEERAKGNILERFSAQQFPDLHSELNLSSLELGDSALYFCASSVKGFDTEAFFGQGTRLTVV.

The J gene is TRBJ1-1, the V gene TRBV19; no reliable D call. Germline CDR1 reads LNHDA; CDR2 reads SQIVND (reference sequence). The V end lost 10 bases, the J end lost 6 bases, and 12 bases lay between the germline ends. The CDR3 totals 11 residues. CDR3 DNA: TGTGCCACCAGCGTAGGCGCTGAAGCTTTCTTT. Its protein is CATSVGAEAFF.

This sequence joins TRBV28 and TRBJ1-2, with a weak D call TRBD1 (6 bases). Looked up from germline, CDR1 is MDHEN and CDR2 is SYDVKM. CDR3 length equals 15 residues. V lost 3 bases to trimming and J lost 3 bases, with 14 bases between them. In DNA form, the CDR3 reads TGTGCCAGCAGTTTCCAAACCGCAGGGGACTATGGCTACACCTTC. Protein: CASSFQTAGDYGYTF.

The chain is built from TRBV7-8 and TRBJ2-1; 12 nucleotides align to TRBD2. The germline V gene encodes CDR1 SGHVS and CDR2 FQNEAQ. The J segment lost 7 bases and the V segment lost 5 bases, leaving 9 bases of the junction unmatched. The CDR3 is 16 residues long. This chain's CDR3 is CASSTLAGGSFNEQFF. CDR3 coding DNA: TGTGCCAGCAGCACCCTAGCGGGAGGGTCTTTTAATGAGCAGTTCTTC.

The rearrangement uses TRBV5-1 and TRBJ2-5; 10 bases fit TRBD1. The V gene's germline CDR1 is SGHRS and CDR2 YFSETQ. With V trimmed by 3 bases and J by 2 bases, 4 bases remained unmatched. The CDR3 is 15 amino acids. This CDR3 reads CASSSGQGEQETQYF. The CDR3 coding sequence is TGCGCCAGCAGCTCCGGACAGGGGGAACAAGAGACCCAGTACTTC.

The CDR3 reads CASSPRGERANEKLFF. The CDR3 DNA sequence: TGTGCCAGCAGCCCCAGGGGGGAAAGGGCTAATGAAAAACTGTTTTTT. The V and J genes are TRBV5-4 and TRBJ1-4, with 7 bases lining up with TRBD1. V lost 4 bases, J lost 3 bases, and 9 bases stayed unmatched. Germline CDR1 is SGHNT and CDR2 is YYREEE (reference sequence). This CDR3 has 16 amino acids.

This clone is a singleton in its sample. The V call is TRBV18, the J call TRBJ2-3; D ambiguous. V was trimmed by 3 bases and J by 5 bases, leaving 9 bases between them. The CDR3 loop spans 13 amino acids. From germline, CDR1 is KGHSH and CDR2 LQKENI. As DNA, the CDR3 is TGTGCCAGCTCACCGAGGCCGGGAGATACGCAGTATTTT. It is translated as CASSPRPGDTQYF.

The chain is built from TRBV19 and TRBJ2-2, with D perhaps TRBD2 (5 bases). Between the trimmed V and J ends, which lost 1 base and 2 bases, there was a span of 11 bases. Looked up from germline, CDR1 is LNHDA and CDR2 is SQIVND (reference sequence). The CDR3 length is 16 residues. CDR3 amino acids: CASSIVGSSNTGELFF. For the CDR3, the DNA is TGTGCCAGTAGTATAGTGGGGAGTTCCAACACCGGGGAGCTGTTTTTT.

The V and J genes are TRBV21-1 and TRBJ1-2. TRBV21-1 is termed a pseudogene. The length of the CDR3 is 12 residues. As DNA, the CDR3 is TGTGCCAGCAGCCTCGGGTGGGATGGCTACACCTTC. Its protein is CASSLGWDGYTF.

The gene calls are TRBV27 and TRBJ2-6; TRBD1 is a possible D gene (6 bases). CDR1 MNHEY and CDR2 SMNVEV come from the germline V gene (reference sequence). This CDR3 has 16 amino acids. V was clipped by 6 bases and J by 1 base, with 13 bases between them. CDR3 bases: TGTGCCAGCAGACAGATAGGGGGATCTGGGGCCAACGTCCTGACTTTC. This encodes CASRQIGGSGANVLTF.

Only one count was recorded for this clone. The rearrangement uses TRBV21-1 and TRBJ2-2; the table's TRBD1 call for D was not verified on the DNA. TRBV21-1 is reported as a pseudogene. This CDR3 has 18 amino acids. CDR3 sequence (DNA): TGTGCCAGCAGCAAAGTAGGACAGGGGGACAGGACTACCGGGGAGCTGTTTTTT. This sequence encodes CASSKVGQGDRTTGELFF.

This chain joins TRBV30 and TRBJ2-1, with 15 nucleotides matching TRBD2. The CDR3 consists of 15 residues. Germline V CDR1 and CDR2: GTSNPN, SVGIG (reference sequence). As DNA, the CDR3 is TGTGCACGCCCCAGGGGGACTAGCGGGAGGAATGAGCAGTTCTTC. Translated: CARPRGTSGRNEQFF. The full variable domain, with the rest looked up from reference TRBV30 and TRBJ2-1, is SQTIHQWPATLVQPVGSPLSLECTVEGTSNPNLYWYRQAAGRGLQLLFYSVGIGQISSEVPQNLSASRPQDRQFILSSKKLLLSDSGFYLCARPRGTSGRNEQFFGPGTRLTVL.

This chain joins TRBV5-1 and TRBJ2-1; 15 bases fit TRBD2. The germline CDR1 and CDR2 sequences are SGHRS and YFSETQ. With 4 bases clipped from V and 8 bases from J, the junction kept 4 bases outside the gene matches. The CDR3 consists of 15 residues. CDR3 nucleotide sequence: TGCGCCAGCAGCCTAGGGACTAGCGGGAGGTATGAGCAGTTCTTC. It yields the protein CASSLGTSGRYEQFF.

This chain links TRBV7-9 with TRBJ2-7, with D perhaps TRBD1 (5 bases). The CDR3 consists of 15 residues. V lost 4 bases to trimming and J lost 0 bases, with 13 bases between them. Per the germline V gene, CDR1 is SEHNR and CDR2 is FQNEAQ (reference sequence). In DNA, the CDR3 is TGTGCCAGCAGCTCTCGACAGAATCCCTCCTACGAGCAGTACTTC. Translating gives CASSSRQNPSYEQYF.

The chain recombines TRBV6-5 with TRBJ1-5, with unresolved D. Germline lookup yields CDR1 MNHEY and CDR2 SVGAGI. With 6 bases removed from V and 0 bases from J, the gap between germline ends came to 6 bases. CDR3 length: 13 amino acids. CDR3 DNA sequence: TGTGCCAGCAGCATCAGTAGCAATCAGCCCCAGCATTTT. Translating it yields CASSISSNQPQHF.

This chain joins TRBV7-9 and TRBJ2-7, with D perhaps matching TRBD1 (7 bases). V gave up 1 base and J gave up 4 bases, with 17 bases separating them. CDR1 is SEHNR and CDR2 is FQNEAQ in the germline V gene (reference sequence). The CDR3 loop spans 16 amino acids. As DNA, the CDR3 is TGTGCCAGCAGCTTAGTTCTCGGAGGGGGCTATTACGAGCAGTACTTC. Its translation is CASSLVLGGGYYEQYF.

This clone was observed a handful of times. The chain couples TRBV4-1 to TRBJ1-1; D perhaps matches TRBD1 (5 bases). Trimming took off 0 bases at V and 1 base at J, with 18 bases between the two ends. Germline lookup yields CDR1 MGHRA and CDR2 YSYEKL. The CDR3 has 18 amino acids. The CDR3 coding sequence is TGCGCCAGCAGCCAAGATCTCTGGGGCTCCCCCTGGAACACTGAAGCTTTCTTT. It encodes CASSQDLWGSPWNTEAFF.

The chain carries TRBV10-3 and TRBJ1-4; TRBD1 matches 7 bases. The V gene end was trimmed by 3 bases and the J gene end by 8 bases; junction bases not matched to a gene: 6. CDR1 is ENHRY, CDR2 SYGVKD, per germline. CDR3 length equals 14 residues. Here the CDR3 reads CAISDGQGGEKLFF. The CDR3 coding sequence is TGTGCCATCAGTGACGGGCAGGGGGGCGAAAAACTGTTTTTT.

The V call is TRBV6-6, the J call TRBJ1-2; a possible D gene is TRBD1 (5 bases). The CDR3 contains 14 residues. Germline CDR1 is MNHNY and CDR2 is SVGAGI (reference sequence). V lost 6 bases to trimming and J lost 4 bases, with 15 bases between them. CDR3 protein: CASRSPVQVYGYTF. CDR3 in DNA: TGTGCCAGCAGATCCCCCGTACAGGTCTATGGCTACACCTTC.